This TCR beta chain was obtained from a study of T cell repertoires in cytomegalovirus infection. A single record per CDR3 protein comes from TCRdb applying MiXCR to the reads. The sample includes around 530,000 distinct CDR3 sequences, 26% of them seen just once. This clonotype was detected a few times. The sequence came from a human donor in good health (CMV status not recorded). Some clones in this sample may be carry-over from other donors' samples. The material sequenced was PBMCs.

CDR3 sequence: CASSPERSSYNEQFF. As DNA, the CDR3 is TGTGCCAGCAGCCCCGAGCGGAGCTCCTACAATGAGCAGTTCTTC. The chain links TRBV12-3 or TRBV12-4 to TRBJ2-1, with a tentative D call TRBD2 (5 bases). V was cut by 6 bases and J by 0 bases, with 12 bases left in between. There are 15 residues in the CDR3.